What follows describes a single T cell receptor (beta chain). TCRdb's table, derived via immunoSEQ multiplex PCR, lists solely in-frame clones and lacks some. The sample holds fewer than 250,000 clones, more than 80% seen once. Germline lookup yields CDR1 SGHDT and CDR2 YYEEEE. V was pared by 1 base and J by 6 bases, with 12 bases of the junction left unmatched. The CDR3 extends over 16 amino acids. The sample is drawn from a study of blood T cell repertoires in COVID-19. The sequence derives from a woman older than 75 with acute or convalescent COVID-19. The sequencing input was peripheral blood. V gene TRBV5-6 combines with J gene TRBJ1-2, with 7 bases identical to TRBD1. DNA for the CDR3: TGTGCCAGCAGCTTGATCCCGACAGGGCCTCTGGATGGCTACACCTTC. Translated, it gives CASSLIPTGPLDGYTF. Combining the CDR3 with reference TRBV5-6 and TRBJ1-2 gives the whole variable domain DAGVTQSPTHLIKTRGQQVTLRCSPKSGHDTVSWYQQALGQGPQFIFQYYEEEERQRGNFPDRFSGHQFPNYSSELNVNALLLGDSALYLCASSLIPTGPLDGYTFGSGTRLTVV.